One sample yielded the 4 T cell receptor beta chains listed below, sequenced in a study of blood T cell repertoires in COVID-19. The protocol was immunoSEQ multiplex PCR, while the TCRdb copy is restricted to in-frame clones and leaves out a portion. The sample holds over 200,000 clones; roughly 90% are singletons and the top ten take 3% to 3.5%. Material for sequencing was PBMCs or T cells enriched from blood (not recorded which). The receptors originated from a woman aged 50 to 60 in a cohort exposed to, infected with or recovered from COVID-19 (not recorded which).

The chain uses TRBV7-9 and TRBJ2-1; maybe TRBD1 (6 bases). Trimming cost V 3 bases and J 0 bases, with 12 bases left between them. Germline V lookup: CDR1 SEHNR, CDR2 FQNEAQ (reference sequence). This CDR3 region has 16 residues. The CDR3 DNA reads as TGTGCCAGCAGCTTTCGGACAGCAAGCTCCTACAATGAGCAGTTCTTC. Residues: CASSFRTASSYNEQFF.

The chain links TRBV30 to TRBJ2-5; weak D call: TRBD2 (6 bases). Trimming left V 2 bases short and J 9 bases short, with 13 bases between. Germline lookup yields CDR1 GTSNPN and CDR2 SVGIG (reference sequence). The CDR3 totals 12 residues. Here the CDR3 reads CAWSKAAGSQYF. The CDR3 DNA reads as TGTGCCTGGAGTAAGGCCGCGGGGTCCCAGTACTTC.

In nucleotides, the CDR3 is TGTGCCAGCAGCGGAACAGGGGACATCGCCTACGAGCAGTACTTC. As protein: CASSGTGDIAYEQYF. The V call is TRBV5-6, the J call TRBJ2-7, with 7 bases fitting TRBD1. Germline lookup yields CDR1 SGHDT and CDR2 YYEEEE. The CDR3 runs 15 residues. V shed 4 bases and J 2 bases; nucleotides not matched to a gene: 9.

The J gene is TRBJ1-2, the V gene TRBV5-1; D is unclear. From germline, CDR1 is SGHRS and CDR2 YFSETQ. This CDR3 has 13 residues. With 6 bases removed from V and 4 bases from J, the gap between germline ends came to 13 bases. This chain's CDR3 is CASNYGETYGYTF. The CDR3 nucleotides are TGCGCCAGCAACTATGGGGAGACCTATGGCTACACCTTC.